This TCR beta chain was found in a study of T cells in Graves' hyperthyroidism and ophthalmopathy. The CDR3 totals 13 residues. The V end lost 6 bases, the J end lost 4 bases, and 10 bases lay between the germline ends. Per the germline V gene, CDR1 is MNHEY and CDR2 is SMNVEV (reference sequence). Amplification yielded TCR beta CDR3 regions, with RNA transcripts as the source. The study used the HTBI primer set for a first-round RT-PCR of the TCR CDR3. TCRdb fed the multiplex PCR reads into MiXCR, producing one record per CDR3 protein. The data show 250,000 or so distinct CDR3 sequences, 14% to 15% seen once. This clonotype was seen a handful of times.

The sample comprised blood. This clonotype originated in a woman aged 40 to 49 with Graves' hyperthyroidism that later progressed to Graves' ophthalmopathy. V usage is TRBV27 and J usage is TRBJ2-1, with D possibly being TRBD2 (6 bases). CDR3 region: CASRAGPYNEQFF. CDR3 in DNA: TGTGCCAGCAGGGCGGGACCTTACAATGAGCAGTTCTTC.